The 22 T cell receptor beta chains reported below all come from one sample, sequenced in a study of brain T cells in children with intractable seizures. Time point given: blood from clinic visit 5 months post-surgery; TSC patient then seizure free. Profiled with immunoSEQ multiplex PCR; TCRdb holds only in-frame clones, not every one. Found here are a few hundred thousand clones, nearly 95% of them singletons; the top ten hold under 7%. The sequenced sample was peripheral blood, obtained about 5 months after surgery. The source is a boy younger than two with tuberous sclerosis and intractable seizures.

This sequence joins TRBV2 and TRBJ1-6, with D possibly TRBD1 on 6 matching bases. The length of the CDR3 is 14 residues. From germline, CDR1 is SNHLY and CDR2 FYNNEI. Trimming took 10 bases from V and 7 from J, leaving 17 bases between them. CDR3 coding DNA: TGTGCCACCGGCACGGCAGGGGCCAATTCACCCCTCCACTTT. This sequence encodes CATGTAGANSPLHF. The variable domain in full, completed from reference TRBV2 and TRBJ1-6, reads EPEVTQTPSHQVTQMGQEVILRCVPISNHLYFYWYRQILGQKVEFLVSFYNNEISEKSEIFDDQFSVERPDGSNFTLKIRSTKLEDSAMYFCATGTAGANSPLHFGNGTRLTVT.

The J gene is TRBJ1-6, the V gene TRBV28; D not certain. Trimming removed 2 bases from V and 7 bases from J, with 3 bases in between. The CDR3 runs 12 residues. Germline CDR1 is MDHEN and CDR2 is SYDVKM. The CDR3 nucleotides read TGTGCCAGCAGTTTAAAAAATTCACCCCTCCACTTT. Translated: CASSLKNSPLHF.

There are a few counts of this clone. This chain connects TRBV7-9 to TRBJ1-2; D call uncertain. Germline CDR1 and CDR2: SEHNR and FQNEAQ (reference sequence). The CDR3 consists of 14 residues. Trimming removed 0 bases at V and 8 bases at J, with 13 bases between. The CDR3 protein is CASSLAEGVRGYTF. CDR3 DNA: TGTGCCAGCAGCTTAGCCGAGGGCGTTCGGGGCTACACCTTC.

The chain has TRBV10-2 and TRBJ2-7, with D maybe TRBD1 (5 bases). The CDR3 has 11 residues. CDR1 WSHSY and CDR2 SAAADI come from the germline V gene. Trimming took off 10 bases at V and 6 bases at J, with 13 bases between the two ends. The CDR3 DNA sequence: TGCGCCATCCCAGGGAAGGGCGAGCAGTACTTC. This codes for CAIPGKGEQYF.

The CDR3 sequence is CASSSGQSFEKLFF. CDR3 nucleotide sequence: TGTGCCAGCAGCTCGGGACAGTCCTTTGAAAAACTGTTTTTT. V is TRBV7-6 and J is TRBJ1-4; 7 bases fit TRBD1. The germline V gene has CDR1 SGHVS and CDR2 FNYEAQ. V was pared by 4 bases and J by 7 bases, with 6 bases of the junction left unmatched. This CDR3 contains 14 residues.

V gene TRBV5-1 combines with J gene TRBJ2-5; a possible D gene is TRBD2 (5 bases). Germline V CDR1 and CDR2: SGHRS, YFSETQ. V was trimmed by 0 bases and J by 3 bases, leaving 12 bases between them. This CDR3 is 15 amino acids long. The DNA for the CDR3 is TGCGCCAGCAGCTTGGGTGCGGCGACTAAAGAGACCCAGTACTTC. This encodes CASSLGAATKETQYF.

CDR3 sequence (DNA): TGTGCCAGCAGCGTCGTTGGCAGGGGGAACACTGAAGCTTTCTTT. It encodes CASSVVGRGNTEAFF. This rearrangement joins TRBV9 to TRBJ1-1; D is possibly TRBD1 (6 bases). CDR1 and CDR2 (germline): SGDLS, YYNGEE. The CDR3 contains 15 residues. Deletions cut 2 bases from V and 1 base from J, with 12 bases between.

V usage is TRBV5-8 and J usage is TRBJ2-1; D is unclear. In germline, CDR1 is SGHTS, CDR2 YDEGEE. This CDR3 is built from 17 residues. Trimming pared 3 bases from V and 0 bases from J, leaving 16 bases between. CDR3 sequence: CASSWDPDESSYNEQFF. CDR3 DNA: TGTGCCAGCAGCTGGGATCCCGACGAGAGCTCCTACAATGAGCAGTTCTTC.

The rearrangement uses TRBV29-1 and TRBJ2-3; 11 bases map to TRBD2. CDR1 and CDR2 (germline): SQVTM, ANQGSEA. The CDR3 contains 15 residues. V gave up 1 base and J gave up 2 bases; unmatched junction bases: 2. The CDR3 region has the DNA TGCAGCGTTGAAGTACTAGCGGGGGACACAGATACGCAGTATTTT. Translated, it gives CSVEVLAGDTDTQYF.

The genes are TRBV27 and TRBJ2-1; a possible D gene is TRBD1 (7 bases). The CDR3 has 14 residues. Trimming stripped 4 bases from V and 3 bases from J, with 10 bases between. Germline CDR1 MNHEY, CDR2 SMNVEV (reference sequence). CDR3 residues: CASSSQGGYNEQFF. CDR3 nucleotides: TGTGCCAGCAGTTCGCAGGGGGGCTACAATGAGCAGTTCTTC.

Comments on this clone: The sample has other DNA sequences that encode this CDR3 too. This sequence joins TRBV27 and TRBJ1-1; D ambiguous. Between the trimmed V and J ends, which lost 3 bases and 2 bases, there was a span of 7 bases. This CDR3 spans 13 amino acids. From germline, CDR1 is MNHEY and CDR2 SMNVEV (reference sequence). The CDR3: CASSLGKNTEAFF. Here the CDR3 DNA reads TGTGCCAGCAGTTTGGGCAAAAACACTGAAGCTTTCTTT.

The chain carries TRBV12-3 or TRBV12-4 and TRBJ1-1, with no clear D. V lost 7 bases, J lost 3 bases, and 12 bases lay in between. The CDR3 is made up of 13 amino acids. In DNA form, the CDR3 reads TGTGCCAGCATTCTAGAGGGCTACACTGAAGCTTTCTTT. It codes for CASILEGYTEAFF.

The chain has TRBV30 and TRBJ1-6; D is perhaps TRBD1 (6 bases). The CDR3 covers 14 residues. The V end lost 4 bases, the J end lost 6 bases, and 13 bases lay between the germline ends. Germline loops: CDR1 GTSNPN, CDR2 SVGIG (reference sequence). The DNA for the CDR3 is TGTGCCTGGAACAGGGAAGCGCCTAATTCACCCCTCCACTTT. Translating gives CAWNREAPNSPLHF.

The chain joins TRBV7-9 to TRBJ2-5; no firm D call. CDR1 SEHNR and CDR2 FQNEAQ come from the germline V gene (reference sequence). Trimming shortened V by 5 bases and J by 4 bases, and 8 bases separated the two germline ends. The CDR3 extends over 12 amino acids. The CDR3 DNA sequence: TGTGCCAGCAGCCCGATGAGAGAGACCCAGTACTTC. This sequence encodes CASSPMRETQYF.

The V and J genes are TRBV12-3 or TRBV12-4 and TRBJ2-7; 8 positions match TRBD2. CDR3 length: 13 residues. J gave up 3 bases and V 5 bases, and 3 bases lay outside the gene matches. CDR3 amino acids: CASSVGTSYEQYF. CDR3 sequence (DNA): TGTGCCAGCAGTGTGGGGACTAGCTACGAGCAGTACTTC.

This clone was counted a few times. In DNA form, the CDR3 reads TGTGCCAGCAGTTTTCAGGGAGTGAGTCGCGAGCAGTACTTC. It yields the protein CASSFQGVSREQYF. V and J are TRBV28 and TRBJ2-7; D tentatively fits TRBD1 or TRBD2 (5 bases each). Germline V lookup: CDR1 MDHEN, CDR2 SYDVKM. V was pared by 3 bases and J by 6 bases, with 15 bases between. This CDR3 has 14 residues.

The V gene is TRBV15, the J gene TRBJ1-5; D gene unclear. There are 13 residues in the CDR3. Germline CDR1 LNHNV, CDR2 YYDKDF (reference sequence). The germline V and J ends were trimmed by 0 bases and 7 bases, with 7 bases remaining between them. The CDR3 loop is CATSRDSWQPQHF. In DNA form, the CDR3 reads TGTGCCACCAGCAGAGACTCGTGGCAGCCCCAGCATTTT.

The chain recombines TRBV4-1 with TRBJ1-1; D not resolved. Deletions cut 4 bases from V and 1 base from J, with 19 bases between. Germline V gene sequence: CDR1 MGHRA, CDR2 YSYEKL. The CDR3 sequence is 17 residues long. The CDR3 loop reads CASSPPGTQRRNTEAFF. The CDR3 DNA reads TGCGCCAGCAGCCCCCCCGGTACCCAAAGGCGGAACACTGAAGCTTTCTTT.

V gene TRBV6-1 combines with J gene TRBJ2-7; TRBD1 is a possible D gene (5 bases). Looked up from germline, CDR1 is MNHNS and CDR2 is SASEGT. V was clipped by 0 bases and J by 2 bases, with 11 bases between them. The CDR3 covers 15 residues. CDR3 region: CASSEAQGLTYEQYF. The CDR3, as DNA: TGTGCCAGCAGTGAAGCGCAGGGTTTGACCTACGAGCAGTACTTC.

The chain joins TRBV7-3 to TRBJ2-1; possible D gene TRBD2, 6 bases. The CDR3 contains 17 residues. Germline V gene data show CDR1 as SGHTA and CDR2 as FQGTGA. V gave up 4 bases and J gave up 0 bases, with 16 bases separating them. CDR3 amino acids: CASSSRDSKSSYNEQFF. As DNA, the CDR3 is TGTGCCAGCAGCTCCCGGGACTCAAAGAGCTCCTACAATGAGCAGTTCTTC.

This chain joins TRBV3-1 (or the pseudogene TRBV3-2) and TRBJ2-2; 12 bases align to TRBD2. Germline CDR1 and CDR2: LGHDT and YNNKEL (reference sequence). The CDR3 covers 18 residues. The ends lost 4 bases at V and 3 bases at J; junction bases unmatched: 9. The CDR3 loop is CASSLTRTSGEYTGELFF. The CDR3 DNA sequence: TGTGCCAGCAGCCTAACTCGGACTAGCGGGGAATACACCGGGGAGCTGTTTTTT.

The V call is TRBV27, the J call TRBJ2-3; 10 nucleotides agree with TRBD1. Trimming took 2 bases from V and 5 from J; bases not matched to a gene: 10. The germline V gene encodes CDR1 MNHEY and CDR2 SMNVEV (reference sequence). CDR3 length: 17 residues. CDR3 sequence: CASSLLPGTGEEDTQYF. DNA of the CDR3: TGTGCCAGCAGTTTACTCCCCGGGACAGGGGAAGAAGATACGCAGTATTTT.